These 12 T cell receptor beta chains share one sample of origin, sequenced in a study of control samples from healthy donors and cancer patients. Method: immunoSEQ multiplex PCR; TCRdb's copy keeps in-frame clones and lacks some. The table lists some 140,000 clones, 85% to 95% of them singletons, with 13% to 15% in the top ten. Sequencing was done on a sample of PBMCs. The receptors derive from a man aged 55 to 70 with colorectal cancer.

The gene calls are TRBV5-1 and TRBJ2-3; the D is unclear. Trimming took off 2 bases at V and 3 bases at J, with 10 bases between the two ends. Germline CDR1 SGHRS, CDR2 YFSETQ. The CDR3 covers 14 residues. The CDR3 sequence: CASSLRDPTDTQYF. CDR3 DNA sequence: TGCGCCAGCAGCTTACGAGACCCAACAGATACGCAGTATTTT.

The chain recombines TRBV6-5 with TRBJ2-3; TRBD2 matches at 7 bases. CDR3 length: 14 residues. Germline CDR1 reads MNHEY; CDR2 reads SVGAGI. V shed 2 bases, J shed 3 bases, and the junction held 2 bases outside the gene matches. CDR3 amino acids: CASSYQRGTDTQYF. The CDR3 nucleotides read TGTGCCAGCAGTTACCAGCGGGGAACAGATACGCAGTATTTT.

The CDR3 region has the DNA TGTGCCAGCAGCGCAACAGTTAACACTGAAGCTTTCTTT. It codes for CASSATVNTEAFF. The chain is built from TRBV5-5 and TRBJ1-1, with D unresolved. Per germline, CDR1 SGHKS and CDR2 YYEKEE (reference sequence). The CDR3 length is 13 residues. V lost 4 bases and J 2 bases, leaving 9 bases between the germline ends.

The chain uses TRBV18 and TRBJ1-3; D is uncertain. In germline, CDR1 is KGHSH, CDR2 LQKENI. The CDR3 has 15 amino acids. V was trimmed by 2 bases and J by 2 bases, leaving 10 bases between them. The CDR3 nucleotides read TGTGCCAGCTCACCAAATTCCGGGGCTGGAAACACCATATATTTT. This translates into CASSPNSGAGNTIYF.

This sequence joins TRBV6-6 and TRBJ1-4, with D uncertain. The CDR3 contains 13 residues. V lost 3 bases to trimming and J lost 3 bases, with 5 bases between them. Germline V gives CDR1 MNHNY, CDR2 SVGAGI (reference sequence). CDR3 DNA: TGTGCCAGCAGTTATGGGTCTAATGAAAAACTGTTTTTT. Its protein is CASSYGSNEKLFF.

This chain joins TRBV2 and TRBJ2-7; D is possibly TRBD1 or TRBD2 (5 bases each). Between the trimmed V and J ends, which lost 5 bases and 1 base, there was a span of 12 bases. The CDR3 extends over 14 amino acids. CDR1 SNHLY and CDR2 FYNNEI come from the germline V gene. The CDR3 bases are TGTGCCAGCAGTTCGTGGGGGTATTCCTACGAGCAGTACTTC. This codes for CASSSWGYSYEQYF.

V gene TRBV18 combines with J gene TRBJ1-1, with D unresolved. Trimming pared 2 bases from V and 3 bases from J, leaving 10 bases between. The CDR3 spans 14 residues. Germline V gene lookup returns CDR1 KGHSH and CDR2 LQKENI. This CDR3 reads CASSPANRDTEAFF. CDR3 bases: TGTGCCAGCTCACCAGCGAACCGGGACACTGAAGCTTTCTTT.

This sequence joins TRBV6-5 and TRBJ2-3; 12 nucleotides line up with TRBD2. Germline assignment: CDR1 MNHEY and CDR2 SVGAGI. The junction had 6 bases not matched to a gene; V was cut back by 7 bases and J by 4 bases. The CDR3 is 15 residues long. The CDR3 is CASTQLAGGPDTQYF. The CDR3 DNA reads TGTGCCAGCACTCAACTAGCGGGGGGTCCAGATACGCAGTATTTT.

This chain connects TRBV6-5 to TRBJ1-1; 7 bases fit TRBD1. V lost 6 bases, J lost 0 bases, and 4 bases stayed unmatched. The germline CDR1 and CDR2 sequences are MNHEY and SVGAGI. The CDR3 is 14 residues long. In DNA, the CDR3 is TGTGCCAGCAGGCTGGACAGGATGAACACTGAAGCTTTCTTT. This encodes CASRLDRMNTEAFF.

The chain is built from TRBV5-1 and TRBJ2-3, with 9 bases lining up with TRBD2. The germline gives CDR1 SGHRS, CDR2 YFSETQ. V was pared by 1 base and J by 5 bases, with 5 bases of the junction left unmatched. The CDR3 has 15 residues. CDR3 nucleotide sequence: TGCGCCAGCAGCTTGTGGCGGGGGGGCAAAGATACGCAGTATTTT. Translated, it gives CASSLWRGGKDTQYF.

The CDR3, as DNA: TGTGCCAGCAGTTACTCCTACCGGGACAGCGATGGCTACACCTTC. Its translation is CASSYSYRDSDGYTF. This chain joins TRBV6-5 and TRBJ1-2; 7 nucleotides match TRBD1. Germline V gene lookup returns CDR1 MNHEY and CDR2 SVGAGI. The CDR3 spans 15 residues. The V segment lost 0 bases and the J segment 6 bases; nucleotides outside the gene matches: 7.

This chain joins TRBV7-2 and TRBJ1-5; D is possibly TRBD1 (6 bases). Looked up from germline, CDR1 is SGHTA and CDR2 is FQGNSA. Trimming cost V 5 bases and J 4 bases, with 15 bases left between them. This CDR3 region has 15 residues. In DNA form, the CDR3 reads TGTGCCAGCAGCCTAACAGGGACCCCAAATCAGCCCCAGCATTTT. It specifies CASSLTGTPNQPQHF.